This TCR beta chain was profiled in a study of cytomegalovirus exposure and HLA in healthy donors. Overall study findings and caveats: Later on, an analysis found that several of the most significant clusters appeared to be linked to common viral pathogens, which included parvovirus B19. Another analysis was done later, and it associated over 15,000 TCR beta sequences with HLA alleles at 0.05 false discovery rate. Analysis was carried out at a later point, and it linked a missense DCLRE1C variant to TCR beta V- and J-gene trimming. Researchers reported from a later analysis that most CMV-associated TCR beta chains appeared HLA-restricted.

About this clone itself: What it binds is not known.

The PCR contained 60 Vbeta and 13 Jbeta primers. Sequencing was performed with immunoSEQ multiplex PCR; in TCRdb, only in-frame clones are kept and a portion is missing. The table has about 170,000 clones, 85% seen once. This sequence originates from a boy aged 2-15 years in good health and CMV-seronegative. The sequencing input was PBMCs.

The CDR3 region has the DNA TGTGCCAGCAGTGAGGACAGGGGTTCTTCAAGCAATCAGCCCCAGCATTTT. Protein: CASSEDRGSSSNQPQHF. The chain links TRBV2 to TRBJ1-5, with 9 nucleotides matching TRBD1. Per the germline V gene, CDR1 is SNHLY and CDR2 is FYNNEI. The CDR3 totals 17 residues. The V and J ends lost 3 bases and 1 base, in that order; junction bases with no gene match: 7. Drawing the rest from reference TRBV2 and TRBJ1-5, the complete variable domain is EPEVTQTPSHQVTQMGQEVILRCVPISNHLYFYWYRQILGQKVEFLVSFYNNEISEKSEIFDDQFSVERPDGSNFTLKIRSTKLEDSAMYFCASSEDRGSSSNQPQHFGDGTRLSIL.